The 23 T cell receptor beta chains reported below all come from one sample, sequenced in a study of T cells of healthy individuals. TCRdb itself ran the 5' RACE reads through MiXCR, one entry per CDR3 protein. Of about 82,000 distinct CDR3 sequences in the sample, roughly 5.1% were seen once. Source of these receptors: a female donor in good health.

Written as DNA, the CDR3 is TGTGCCAGCTCACCTCCGGCGGGAGGATCAGATACGCAGTATTTT. Encoded protein: CASSPPAGGSDTQYF. The rearrangement joins TRBV7-8 to TRBJ2-3, with TRBD2 identical over 8 bases. Germline V gene data show CDR1 as SGHVS and CDR2 as FQNEAQ. With V trimmed by 8 bases and J by 4 bases, 11 bases remained unmatched. CDR3 length: 15 amino acids.

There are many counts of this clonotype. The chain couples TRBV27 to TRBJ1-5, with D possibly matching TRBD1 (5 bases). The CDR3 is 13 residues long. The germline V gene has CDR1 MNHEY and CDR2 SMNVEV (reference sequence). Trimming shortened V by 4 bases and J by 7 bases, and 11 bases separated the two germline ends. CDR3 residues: CASSSQGRQPQHF. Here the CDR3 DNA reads TGTGCCAGCAGTTCCCAGGGTAGACAGCCCCAGCATTTT.

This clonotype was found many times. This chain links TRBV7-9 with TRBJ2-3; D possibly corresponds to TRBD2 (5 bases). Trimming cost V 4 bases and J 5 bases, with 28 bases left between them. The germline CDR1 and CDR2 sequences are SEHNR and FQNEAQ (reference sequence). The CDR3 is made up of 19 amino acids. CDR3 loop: CASSSDRAVVPYLVDTQYF. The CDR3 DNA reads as TGTGCCAGCAGCTCCGACCGAGCGGTCGTGCCATATTTGGTAGATACGCAGTATTTT.

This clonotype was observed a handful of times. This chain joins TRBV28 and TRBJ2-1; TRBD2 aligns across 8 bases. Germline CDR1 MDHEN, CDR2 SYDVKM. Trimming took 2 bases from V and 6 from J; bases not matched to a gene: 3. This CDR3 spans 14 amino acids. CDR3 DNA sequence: TGTGCCAGCAGTTTAGCGGGAGGAGGCAATGAGCAGTTCTTC. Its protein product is CASSLAGGGNEQFF.

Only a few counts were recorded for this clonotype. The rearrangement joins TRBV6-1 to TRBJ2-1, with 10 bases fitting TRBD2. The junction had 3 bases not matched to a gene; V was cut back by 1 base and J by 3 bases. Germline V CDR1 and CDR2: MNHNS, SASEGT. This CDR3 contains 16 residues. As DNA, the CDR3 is TGTGCCAGCAGTGAAGAGAGGACTAGCGGCTACAATGAGCAGTTCTTC. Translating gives CASSEERTSGYNEQFF.

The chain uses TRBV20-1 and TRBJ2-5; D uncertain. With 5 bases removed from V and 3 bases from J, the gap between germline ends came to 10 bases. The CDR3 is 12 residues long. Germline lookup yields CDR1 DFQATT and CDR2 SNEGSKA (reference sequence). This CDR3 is CSALDIKETQYF. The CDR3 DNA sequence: TGCAGTGCTTTAGATATTAAAGAGACCCAGTACTTC.

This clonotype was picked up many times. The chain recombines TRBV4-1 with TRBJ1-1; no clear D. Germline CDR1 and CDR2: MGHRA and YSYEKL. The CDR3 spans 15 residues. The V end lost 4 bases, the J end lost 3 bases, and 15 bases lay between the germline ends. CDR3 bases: TGCGCCAGCAGCCCTGGAAAGGGATGGGACACTGAAGCTTTCTTT. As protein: CASSPGKGWDTEAFF.

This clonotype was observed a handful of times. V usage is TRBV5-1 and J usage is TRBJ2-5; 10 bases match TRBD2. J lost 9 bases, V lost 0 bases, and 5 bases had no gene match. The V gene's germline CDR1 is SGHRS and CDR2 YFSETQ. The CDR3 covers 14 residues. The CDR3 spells CASSLASGGEAQYF. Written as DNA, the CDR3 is TGCGCCAGCAGCTTGGCTAGCGGGGGTGAGGCCCAGTACTTC.

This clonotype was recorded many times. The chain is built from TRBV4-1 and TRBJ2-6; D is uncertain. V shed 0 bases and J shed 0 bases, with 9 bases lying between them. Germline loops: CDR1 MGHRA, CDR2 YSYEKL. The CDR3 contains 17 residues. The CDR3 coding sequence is TGCGCCAGCAGCCAAGAGGGCAGATCCTCTGGGGCCAACGTCCTGACTTTC. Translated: CASSQEGRSSGANVLTF.

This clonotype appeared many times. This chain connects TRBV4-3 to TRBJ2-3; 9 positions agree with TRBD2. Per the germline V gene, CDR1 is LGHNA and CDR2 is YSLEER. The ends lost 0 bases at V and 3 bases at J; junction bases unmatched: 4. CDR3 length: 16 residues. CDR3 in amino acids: CASSQDLGLATDTQYF. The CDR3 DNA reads TGCGCCAGCAGCCAAGATCTAGGACTAGCGACAGATACGCAGTATTTT.

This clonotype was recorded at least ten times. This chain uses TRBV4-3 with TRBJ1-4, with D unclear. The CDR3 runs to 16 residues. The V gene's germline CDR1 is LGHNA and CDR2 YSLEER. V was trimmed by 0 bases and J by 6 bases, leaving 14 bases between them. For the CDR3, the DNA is TGCGCCAGCAGCCAAGAGTGGGGATCGGCTTATGAAAAACTGTTTTTT. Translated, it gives CASSQEWGSAYEKLFF.

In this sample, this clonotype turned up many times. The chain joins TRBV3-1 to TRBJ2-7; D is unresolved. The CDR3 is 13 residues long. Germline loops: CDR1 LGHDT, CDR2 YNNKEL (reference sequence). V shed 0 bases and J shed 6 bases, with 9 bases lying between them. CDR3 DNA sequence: TGTGCCAGCAGCCAAGATTGGGCATCCGAGCAGTACTTC. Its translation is CASSQDWASEQYF.

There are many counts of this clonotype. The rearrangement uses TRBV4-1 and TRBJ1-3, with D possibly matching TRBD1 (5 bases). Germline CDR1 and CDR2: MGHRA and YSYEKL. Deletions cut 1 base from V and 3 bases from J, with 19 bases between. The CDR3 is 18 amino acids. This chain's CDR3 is CASSQGGRARGVGNTIYF. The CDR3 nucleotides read TGCGCCAGCAGCCAAGGAGGCCGCGCGAGGGGCGTTGGAAACACCATATATTTT.

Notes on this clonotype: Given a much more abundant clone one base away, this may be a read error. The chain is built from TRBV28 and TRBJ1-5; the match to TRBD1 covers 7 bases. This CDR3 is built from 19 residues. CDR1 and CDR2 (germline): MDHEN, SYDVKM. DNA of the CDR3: TGTGCCAGCAGCCTACCAGGGGTGGACAGGTCCGTCGGGAATCGGCCCCAGCATTTT. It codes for CASSLPGVDRSVGNRPQHF.

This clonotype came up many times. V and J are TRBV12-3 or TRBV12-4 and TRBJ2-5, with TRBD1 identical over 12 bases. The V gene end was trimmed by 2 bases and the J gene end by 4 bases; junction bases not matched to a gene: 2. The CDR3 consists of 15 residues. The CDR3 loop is CASSLRDRGLETQYF. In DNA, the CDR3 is TGTGCCAGCAGTTTAAGGGACAGGGGGCTAGAGACCCAGTACTTC.

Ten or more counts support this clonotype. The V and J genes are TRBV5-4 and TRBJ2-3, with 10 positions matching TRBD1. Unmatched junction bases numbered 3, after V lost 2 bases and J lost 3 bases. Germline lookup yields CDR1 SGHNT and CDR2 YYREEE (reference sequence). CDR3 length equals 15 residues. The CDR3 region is CASSFDRGPTDTQYF. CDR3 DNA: TGTGCCAGCAGCTTCGACAGGGGGCCGACAGATACGCAGTATTTT.

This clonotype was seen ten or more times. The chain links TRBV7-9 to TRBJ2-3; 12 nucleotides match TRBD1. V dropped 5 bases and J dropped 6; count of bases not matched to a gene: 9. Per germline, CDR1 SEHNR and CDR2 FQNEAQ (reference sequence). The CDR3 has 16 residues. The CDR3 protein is CASSPRGTGGLDTQYF. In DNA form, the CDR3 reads TGTGCCAGCAGCCCACGAGGGACAGGGGGCTTGGATACGCAGTATTTT.

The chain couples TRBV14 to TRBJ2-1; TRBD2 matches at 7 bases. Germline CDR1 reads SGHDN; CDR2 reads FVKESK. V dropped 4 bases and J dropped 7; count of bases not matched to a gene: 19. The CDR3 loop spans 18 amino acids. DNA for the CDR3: TGTGCCAGCAGCCCCTCCGCGGGAGTGGGGAGGAACTGGAATGAGCAGTTCTTC. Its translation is CASSPSAGVGRNWNEQFF.

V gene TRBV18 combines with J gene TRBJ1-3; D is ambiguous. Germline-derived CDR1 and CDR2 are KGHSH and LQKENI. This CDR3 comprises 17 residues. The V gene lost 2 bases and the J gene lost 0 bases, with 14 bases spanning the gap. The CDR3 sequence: CASSPMEFVSSGNTIYF. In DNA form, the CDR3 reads TGTGCCAGCTCACCAATGGAGTTCGTGAGCTCTGGAAACACCATATATTTT.

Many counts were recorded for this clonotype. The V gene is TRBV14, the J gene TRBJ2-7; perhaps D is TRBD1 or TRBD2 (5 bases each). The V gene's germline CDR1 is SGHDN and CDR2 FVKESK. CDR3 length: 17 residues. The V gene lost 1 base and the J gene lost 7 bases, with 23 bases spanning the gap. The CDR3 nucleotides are TGTGCCAGCAGCCAAGGGATGAGGGGTGGACGCCTTTATGAGCAGTACTTC. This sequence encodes CASSQGMRGGRLYEQYF. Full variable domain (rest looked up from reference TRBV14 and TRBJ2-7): EAGVTQFPSHSVIEKGQTVTLRCDPISGHDNLYWYRRVMGKEIKFLLHFVKESKQDESGMPNNRFLAERTGGTYSTLKVQPAELEDSGVYFCASSQGMRGGRLYEQYFGPGTRLTVT.

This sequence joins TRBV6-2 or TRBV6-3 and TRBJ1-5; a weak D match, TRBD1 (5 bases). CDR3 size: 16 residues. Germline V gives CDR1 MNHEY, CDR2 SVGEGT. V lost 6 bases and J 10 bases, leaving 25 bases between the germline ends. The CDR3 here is CASRSFAGGERKPQHF. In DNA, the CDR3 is TGTGCCAGCAGGAGTTTTGCGGGGGGGGAGAGGAAACCCCAGCATTTT.

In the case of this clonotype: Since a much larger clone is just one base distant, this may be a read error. The CDR3 region is CSAGDLVAKNIQYF. Written as DNA, the CDR3 is TGCAGTGCTGGAGATTTGGTAGCCAAAAACATTCAGTACTTC. The chain employs TRBV20-1 and TRBJ2-4; no definite D call. The CDR3 sequence is 14 residues long. Germline values: CDR1 DFQATT, CDR2 SNEGSKA (reference sequence).

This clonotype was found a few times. The CDR3 sequence is CASLVDSSGNTIYF. DNA of the CDR3: TGTGCCAGCTTAGTCGACAGCTCTGGAAACACCATATATTTT. The rearrangement joins TRBV7-2 to TRBJ1-3; D might be TRBD1 (5 bases). The V end lost 8 bases, the J end lost 0 bases, and 11 bases lay between the germline ends. CDR1 and CDR2 (germline): SGHTA, FQGNSA. The CDR3 totals 14 residues.